These 28 T cell receptor beta chains share one sample of origin, sequenced in a study of naive and memory T cell subsets (dated by TCRdb to 2016 to 2017). Which antigens these TCRs recognize remains unknown. Library prep was done by UMI-ligation and nested PCR. Sequencing was performed on an Illumina MiSeq. The beta constant-region primer consisted of an equimolar mixture of two oligonucleotides that together covered TRBC1 and TRBC2. Four rounds of PCR were used to amplify ligated cDNA, with nested alpha and beta constant-region primers being used together with the SP2 primer. Using fastp trimming at Q25 and MiXCR clonotype assembly, TCRdb reanalyzed the public sequencing data and kept in-frame beta chains. Merged by CDR3 protein, the rows form single entries marked with the most common genes and DNA. A total of under 150,000 distinct CDR3 sequences appear in this sample, approximately 20% of them only once. The ten top clones hold roughly 0.63% of the sample.

The paper as a whole reports these results and caveats: A few larger clonotypes were present in naive repertoires, especially CD8 naive repertoires, and these clonotypes were possibly memory cells re-expressing CD45RA.

The sample taken for sequencing was naive CD8+ T cells from blood. This specimen's cell subset or site label, per the study, means: naive T cells, CD45RA high CD27+. The receptors derive from a human donor in good health.

The table lists this clonotype with a few counts. The gene calls are TRBV5-4 and TRBJ2-1; either TRBD1 or TRBD2 may supply D (6 bases each). Trimming removed 3 bases from V and 0 bases from J, with 13 bases in between. Germline CDR1 is SGHNT and CDR2 is YYREEE (reference sequence). The CDR3 has 16 residues. The chain's CDR3 is CASSWGARASYNEQFF. The DNA of the CDR3 is TGTGCCAGCAGCTGGGGGGCGAGGGCCTCCTACAATGAGCAGTTCTTC.

V usage is TRBV27 and J usage is TRBJ2-3; weak D call: TRBD2 (5 bases). The CDR3 runs to 13 residues. Looked up from germline, CDR1 is MNHEY and CDR2 is SMNVEV (reference sequence). V was trimmed by 3 bases and J by 8 bases, leaving 12 bases between them. The CDR3 DNA reads as TGTGCCAGCAGTTTGGCGGGCTCGGGTACGCAGTATTTT. This translates into CASSLAGSGTQYF.

The CDR3: CASSSGTWEADTQYF. The CDR3, as DNA: TGTGCCAGCAGTTCCGGGACCTGGGAGGCAGATACGCAGTATTTT. The J gene is TRBJ2-3, the V gene TRBV6-6; maybe TRBD2 (6 bases). Trimming removed 4 bases at V and 4 bases at J, with 15 bases between. The CDR3 extends over 15 amino acids. The germline V gene encodes CDR1 MNHNY and CDR2 SVGAGI (reference sequence).

This rearrangement joins TRBV6-5 to TRBJ1-6, with 8 bases that match TRBD1. Germline V gene lookup returns CDR1 MNHEY and CDR2 SVGAGI. With 6 bases clipped from V and 9 bases from J, the junction kept 7 bases outside the gene matches. This CDR3 comprises 14 residues. Here the CDR3 DNA reads TGTGCCAGCAGGGACAGGGTCGGAAGTTCACCCCTCCACTTT. This translates into CASRDRVGSSPLHF.

The chain joins TRBV6-2 or TRBV6-3 to TRBJ2-5; D possibly uses TRBD1 or TRBD2 (5 bases each). The germline CDR1 and CDR2 sequences are MNHEY and SVGEGT. The CDR3 contains 18 residues. Between the trimmed V and J ends, which lost 5 bases and 1 base, there was a span of 23 bases. The CDR3 DNA is TGTGCCAGCAGTCTCTCCGTCCGGGACGTAAAAACCCAAGAGACCCAGTACTTC. It codes for CASSLSVRDVKTQETQYF.

This clonotype was counted between two and nine times. This chain links TRBV5-1 with TRBJ2-5; TRBD1 matches at 8 bases. Germline CDR1 SGHRS, CDR2 YFSETQ. The CDR3 contains 16 residues. The V and J ends lost 1 base and 2 bases, in that order; junction bases with no gene match: 7. CDR3 region: CASSLPPGQAQETQYF. DNA of the CDR3: TGCGCCAGCAGCTTGCCGCCGGGACAGGCACAAGAGACCCAGTACTTC.

The chain recombines TRBV3-1 with TRBJ2-7; D remains ambiguous. The germline V gene has CDR1 LGHDT and CDR2 YNNKEL (reference sequence). V was pared by 3 bases and J by 4 bases, with 7 bases between. This CDR3 has 12 residues. Here the CDR3 DNA reads TGTGCCAGCAGCCATGACGGATACGAGCAGTACTTC. Translating gives CASSHDGYEQYF.

The chain employs TRBV12-3 or TRBV12-4 and TRBJ2-1; 11 bases match TRBD2. The CDR3 covers 13 residues. V shed 5 bases and J 13 bases; nucleotides not matched to a gene: 7. For the CDR3, the DNA is TGTGCCAGCAGTCCAATAGCGGGAGGGGAACAGTTCTTC. Translating it yields CASSPIAGGEQFF.

The chain links TRBV10-3 to TRBJ2-7; D unclear. V lost 3 bases, J lost 5 bases, and 11 bases lay in between. This CDR3 comprises 13 residues. Germline CDR1 is ENHRY and CDR2 is SYGVKD. CDR3 DNA sequence: TGTGCCATCAGTGATAAGGGATTCCACGAGCAGTACTTC. As protein: CAISDKGFHEQYF.

This clonotype was detected ten times or more. The rearrangement links TRBV7-9 to TRBJ2-1, with a tentative D call TRBD2 (5 bases). The CDR3 covers 13 residues. V was pared by 5 bases and J by 5 bases, with 10 bases between. Looked up from germline, CDR1 is SEHNR and CDR2 is FQNEAQ (reference sequence). This chain's CDR3 is CASSEGLNNEQFF. CDR3 nucleotide sequence: TGTGCCAGCAGCGAAGGACTGAACAATGAGCAGTTCTTC.

The rearrangement joins TRBV28 to TRBJ2-5; D is perhaps TRBD1 (5 bases). Trimming removed 3 bases at V and 5 bases at J, with 25 bases between. Germline loops: CDR1 MDHEN, CDR2 SYDVKM. The CDR3 spans 18 residues. CDR3 sequence reads: CASSFLPLDRHGRETQYF. The CDR3 DNA is TGTGCCAGCAGTTTCCTCCCTCTCGACAGACATGGCAGGGAGACCCAGTACTTC.

The J gene is TRBJ2-2, the V gene TRBV6-5; D is ambiguous. The V gene's germline CDR1 is MNHEY and CDR2 SVGAGI. CDR3 length equals 18 residues. V was trimmed by 0 bases and J by 2 bases, leaving 16 bases between them. The CDR3 here is CASSYSQGSRLNTGELFF. As DNA, the CDR3 is TGTGCCAGCAGTTACTCGCAAGGCAGTCGACTTAACACCGGGGAGCTGTTTTTT.

This clonotype was picked up a small number of times. This may stem from a read error, because a much larger clone lies one nucleotide away. The rearrangement uses TRBV2 and TRBJ1-1, with a weak D call TRBD1 (6 bases). This CDR3 spans 12 amino acids. Per germline, CDR1 SNHLY and CDR2 FYNNEI. V lost 6 bases and J 1 base, leaving 6 bases between the germline ends. CDR3 amino acids: CASRQGNTEAFF. DNA for the CDR3: TGTGCCAGCAGACAGGGGAACACTGAAGCTTTCTTT.

This clonotype occurred many times. This sequence joins TRBV5-4 and TRBJ2-1, with 13 nucleotides matching TRBD2. The ends lost 4 bases at V and 8 bases at J; junction bases unmatched: 3. Germline CDR1 SGHNT, CDR2 YYREEE (reference sequence). The CDR3 is made up of 14 amino acids. The CDR3 coding sequence is TGTGCCAGCAGCCTCGGACTAGCGGGAGATGAGCAGTTCTTC. Translating gives CASSLGLAGDEQFF.

This clonotype turned up a few times. V usage is TRBV7-6 and J usage is TRBJ2-3; maybe TRBD1 (6 bases). Germline V gene data show CDR1 as SGHVS and CDR2 as FNYEAQ. Trimming cost V 5 bases and J 6 bases, with 21 bases left between them. The CDR3 contains 16 residues. CDR3 sequence: CASSPRTEYLRDTQYF. DNA for the CDR3: TGTGCCAGCAGCCCCCGGACAGAGTACCTTCGGGATACGCAGTATTTT.

The chain couples TRBV20-1 to TRBJ2-3; 15 bases line up with TRBD2. The CDR3 length is 18 residues. In germline, CDR1 is DFQATT, CDR2 SNEGSKA (reference sequence). V was clipped by 5 bases and J by 0 bases; unmatched bases: 9. The CDR3 region has the DNA TGCAGTGCTCGCGGACTAGCGGGAGGGGCTACTAGCACAGATACGCAGTATTTT. Protein sequence: CSARGLAGGATSTDTQYF.

This clonotype came up a few times. The chain combines TRBV28 with TRBJ1-1; 8 positions agree with TRBD1. Germline V lookup: CDR1 MDHEN, CDR2 SYDVKM. V lost 6 bases, J lost 0 bases, and 9 bases stayed unmatched. This CDR3 spans 16 amino acids. This CDR3 is CASSSTGVKLNTEAFF. CDR3 bases: TGTGCCAGCAGCTCGACAGGGGTAAAGTTGAACACTGAAGCTTTCTTT.

This clonotype appeared a few times. The genes are TRBV20-1 and TRBJ2-1; TRBD2 matches 8 bases. Germline V gene lookup returns CDR1 DFQATT and CDR2 SNEGSKA (reference sequence). The CDR3 consists of 15 residues. Trimming at V came to 0 bases and at J to 4 bases, leaving 5 bases not matched to a gene. Here the CDR3 reads CSARDGVAGYNEQFF. The CDR3, as DNA: TGCAGTGCTAGAGATGGGGTAGCGGGGTACAATGAGCAGTTCTTC.

This clonotype has a handful of counts. The J gene is TRBJ2-1, the V gene TRBV13; 11 nucleotides match TRBD2. V dropped 7 bases and J dropped 0; count of bases not matched to a gene: 5. The CDR3 runs 16 residues. Germline values: CDR1 PRHDT, CDR2 FYEKMQ (reference sequence). CDR3 in amino acids: CASTRLAGSSYNEQFF. The CDR3 nucleotides are TGTGCCAGCACAAGACTAGCGGGGAGCTCCTACAATGAGCAGTTCTTC.

The V call is TRBV6-5, the J call TRBJ1-3; D is uncertain. From germline, CDR1 is MNHEY and CDR2 SVGAGI. The germline V and J ends were trimmed by 5 bases and 8 bases, with 16 bases remaining between them. The CDR3 totals 14 residues. The CDR3 region is CASSPDPPRDTIYF. The CDR3 DNA sequence: TGTGCCAGCAGTCCGGACCCCCCGAGGGACACCATATATTTT.

This chain uses TRBV13 with TRBJ2-7; 9 nucleotides agree with TRBD1. J gave up 0 bases and V 2 bases, and 2 bases lay outside the gene matches. Looked up from germline, CDR1 is PRHDT and CDR2 is FYEKMQ (reference sequence). This CDR3 is built from 15 residues. The DNA of the CDR3 is TGTGCCAGCAGCTTACCGGGACAGGGCTCCTACGAGCAGTACTTC. Translation: CASSLPGQGSYEQYF.

The chain couples TRBV28 to TRBJ2-1, with 15 bases that match TRBD2. Germline V gene data show CDR1 as MDHEN and CDR2 as SYDVKM. The J segment lost 8 bases and the V segment lost 8 bases, leaving 19 bases of the junction unmatched. The CDR3 covers 19 residues. The CDR3 loop reads CASPPSGTSGRNLVDEQFF. Here the CDR3 DNA reads TGTGCCAGCCCCCCGTCCGGGACTAGCGGGAGGAATCTAGTGGATGAGCAGTTCTTC.

V and J are TRBV29-1 and TRBJ2-7, with 7 nucleotides matching TRBD1. The CDR3 runs 13 residues. With V trimmed by 7 bases and J by 3 bases, 9 bases remained unmatched. Germline V gene lookup returns CDR1 SQVTM and CDR2 ANQGSEA. The CDR3, as DNA: TGCAGCGCCGGACCGGGACAGTACTACGAGCAGTACTTC. The encoded protein is CSAGPGQYYEQYF.

In this sample, this clonotype turned up a few times. The chain has TRBV6-2 or TRBV6-3 and TRBJ2-7, with D hard to call. The ends were cut back, 2 bases at V and 1 base at J, with 12 bases in the middle. Germline CDR1 reads MNHEY; CDR2 reads SVGEGT. The CDR3 runs to 15 residues. The CDR3 DNA reads as TGTGCCAGCAGTTACCGGCCAGGTGAATCCTACGAGCAGTACTTC. It yields the protein CASSYRPGESYEQYF.

The V gene is TRBV6-5, the J gene TRBJ2-1, with D tentatively TRBD2 (5 bases). Germline V lookup: CDR1 MNHEY, CDR2 SVGAGI. V shed 2 bases and J shed 6 bases, with 20 bases lying between them. This CDR3 has 17 residues. The CDR3 bases are TGTGCCAGCAGTTACCGTGGCAGTGCGGGCGGCGGCAATGAGCAGTTCTTC. Protein sequence: CASSYRGSAGGGNEQFF.

The rearrangement joins TRBV27 to TRBJ2-1; possibly TRBD2 for D (6 bases). CDR1 and CDR2 (germline): MNHEY, SMNVEV (reference sequence). V lost 9 bases and J 5 bases, leaving 20 bases between the germline ends. The CDR3 loop spans 15 amino acids. CDR3 sequence: CASILAWGSNNEQFF. CDR3 coding DNA: TGTGCCAGTATACTAGCTTGGGGGTCCAACAATGAGCAGTTCTTC.

For the CDR3, the DNA is TGTGCCAGCAGTTTAACGGGGGGACGGACCCAGTACTTC. It codes for CASSLTGGRTQYF. The V gene is TRBV27, the J gene TRBJ2-5; 7 positions match TRBD2. J was trimmed by 7 bases and V by 2 bases; bases with no gene match: 4. This CDR3 has 13 residues. Germline V gene sequence: CDR1 MNHEY, CDR2 SMNVEV (reference sequence).

This clonotype has just a few counts. V is TRBV6-1 and J is TRBJ2-1; D is possibly TRBD2 (7 bases). Deletions cut 6 bases from V and 7 bases from J, with 25 bases between. This CDR3 is 17 amino acids long. Germline CDR1 MNHNS, CDR2 SASEGT. The CDR3 sequence is CASSPRGGLGLGNEQFF. The CDR3 region has the DNA TGTGCCAGCAGCCCAAGGGGGGGCCTGGGTTTGGGGAATGAGCAGTTCTTC.